The 8 T cell receptor beta chains reported below all come from one sample, sequenced in a study of resident and recirculating memory T cells in vitiligo. Libraries were prepared by immunoSEQ multiplex PCR; TCRdb keeps only in-frame clonotypes and omits some of them. This table has 72,000 or so clones, roughly 94% appearing once. Sequencing used blood. These receptors were collected from a male donor with vitiligo.

The chain is built from TRBV13 and TRBJ1-1; D uncertain. There are 11 residues in the CDR3. Trimming took off 5 bases at V and 6 bases at J, with 7 bases between the two ends. Looked up from germline, CDR1 is PRHDT and CDR2 is FYEKMQ (reference sequence). The CDR3 region is CASSAQSEAFF. The CDR3 coding sequence is TGTGCCAGCAGCGCACAATCTGAAGCTTTCTTT.

The V call is TRBV5-4, the J call TRBJ2-2; TRBD2 matches at 9 bases. V shed 3 bases and J 1 base; nucleotides not matched to a gene: 4. The germline CDR1 and CDR2 sequences are SGHNT and YYREEE (reference sequence). The CDR3 is 16 amino acids. The DNA for the CDR3 is TGTGCCAGCAGCTCCCCGACTAGCGGGAACACCGGGGAGCTGTTTTTT. Translation: CASSSPTSGNTGELFF.

The CDR3 region has the DNA TGTGCCAGCAGAAATAGGGCGGGGGGGATCTTGTACGAGCAGTACTTC. The encoded protein is CASRNRAGGILYEQYF. J is TRBJ2-7 and V is TRBV7-2; 9 bases are a match to TRBD2. CDR1 is SGHTA, CDR2 FQGNSA, per germline. The CDR3 is made up of 16 amino acids. The J segment lost 4 bases and the V segment lost 6 bases, leaving 13 bases of the junction unmatched.

The rearrangement uses TRBV7-9 and TRBJ1-2; D perhaps matches TRBD1 (5 bases). From germline, CDR1 is SEHNR and CDR2 FQNEAQ (reference sequence). The CDR3 covers 16 residues. V was trimmed by 0 bases and J by 4 bases, leaving 15 bases between them. The CDR3 spells CASSLAGRDGSYGYTF. Written as DNA, the CDR3 is TGTGCCAGCAGCTTAGCCGGCAGGGACGGGAGCTATGGCTACACCTTC. The full variable domain, rest sourced from reference TRBV7-9 and TRBJ1-2, is DTGVSQNPRHKITKRGQNVTFRCDPISEHNRLYWYRQTLGQGPEFLTYFQNEAQLEKSRLLSDRFSAERPKGSFSTLEIQRTEQGDSAMYLCASSLAGRDGSYGYTFGSGTRLTVV.

V is TRBV18 and J is TRBJ2-7; tentative D call: TRBD2 (6 bases). This CDR3 contains 13 residues. Trimming shortened V by 6 bases and J by 3 bases, and 12 bases separated the two germline ends. Germline V gene lookup returns CDR1 KGHSH and CDR2 LQKENI. CDR3 nucleotides: TGTGCCAGCTCCCTCGCCGGGGGCTACGAGCAGTACTTC. Protein product: CASSLAGGYEQYF.

The J gene is TRBJ2-1, the V gene TRBV15; 8 nucleotides agree with TRBD1. Germline V gene data show CDR1 as LNHNV and CDR2 as YYDKDF (reference sequence). The J segment lost 4 bases and the V segment lost 5 bases, leaving 7 bases of the junction unmatched. The CDR3 is 15 amino acids. CDR3 residues: CATSPPGQAYNEQFF. The DNA of the CDR3 is TGTGCCACCAGCCCGCCGGGACAGGCTTACAATGAGCAGTTCTTC.

V is TRBV11-2 and J is TRBJ2-2; 8 bases fit TRBD1. The V gene's germline CDR1 is SGHAT and CDR2 FQNNGV. This CDR3 is built from 14 residues. The ends lost 6 bases at V and 4 bases at J; junction bases unmatched: 4. CDR3 nucleotides: TGTGCCAGCAGAAGGACAGGGTCCACCGGGGAGCTGTTTTTT. Translated, it gives CASRRTGSTGELFF.

The V gene is TRBV11-2, the J gene TRBJ2-3, with D tentatively TRBD1 (6 bases). Germline V gives CDR1 SGHAT, CDR2 FQNNGV. The V end was cut by 5 bases, the J end by 5 bases, with 17 bases between. The CDR3 spans 15 residues. Written as DNA, the CDR3 is TGTGCCAGCAGCCCCCGCAGGGGCGGACAAGATACGCAGTATTTT. Translation gives CASSPRRGGQDTQYF. The full variable domain, its missing parts supplied by reference TRBV11-2 and TRBJ2-3, is EAGVAQSPRYKIIEKRQSVAFWCNPISGHATLYWYQQILGQGPKLLIQFQNNGVVDDSQLPKDRFSAERLKGVDSTLKIQPAKLEDSAVYLCASSPRRGGQDTQYFGPGTRLTVL.